Here is one TCR beta chain with its context. This sample was included in a study of T cell changes during pregnancy in multiple sclerosis. Method: immunoSEQ multiplex PCR; TCRdb's copy keeps in-frame clones and lacks some. The table shows about 72,000 clones, with around 92% occurring only once. The specimen was peripheral blood, collected in the third trimester of pregnancy. The source of this sequence is a female donor in good health, enrolled as a control in a pregnancy study.

In nucleotides, the CDR3 is TGTGCCAGCACCCCGACAGGGTTTCCAAACAATGAGCAGTTCTTC. Translating it yields CASTPTGFPNNEQFF. This chain joins TRBV5-6 and TRBJ2-1, with 7 bases fitting TRBD1. In germline, CDR1 is SGHDT, CDR2 YYEEEE. V lost 6 bases to trimming and J lost 5 bases; unmatched junction nucleotides: 11. The CDR3 extends over 15 amino acids.